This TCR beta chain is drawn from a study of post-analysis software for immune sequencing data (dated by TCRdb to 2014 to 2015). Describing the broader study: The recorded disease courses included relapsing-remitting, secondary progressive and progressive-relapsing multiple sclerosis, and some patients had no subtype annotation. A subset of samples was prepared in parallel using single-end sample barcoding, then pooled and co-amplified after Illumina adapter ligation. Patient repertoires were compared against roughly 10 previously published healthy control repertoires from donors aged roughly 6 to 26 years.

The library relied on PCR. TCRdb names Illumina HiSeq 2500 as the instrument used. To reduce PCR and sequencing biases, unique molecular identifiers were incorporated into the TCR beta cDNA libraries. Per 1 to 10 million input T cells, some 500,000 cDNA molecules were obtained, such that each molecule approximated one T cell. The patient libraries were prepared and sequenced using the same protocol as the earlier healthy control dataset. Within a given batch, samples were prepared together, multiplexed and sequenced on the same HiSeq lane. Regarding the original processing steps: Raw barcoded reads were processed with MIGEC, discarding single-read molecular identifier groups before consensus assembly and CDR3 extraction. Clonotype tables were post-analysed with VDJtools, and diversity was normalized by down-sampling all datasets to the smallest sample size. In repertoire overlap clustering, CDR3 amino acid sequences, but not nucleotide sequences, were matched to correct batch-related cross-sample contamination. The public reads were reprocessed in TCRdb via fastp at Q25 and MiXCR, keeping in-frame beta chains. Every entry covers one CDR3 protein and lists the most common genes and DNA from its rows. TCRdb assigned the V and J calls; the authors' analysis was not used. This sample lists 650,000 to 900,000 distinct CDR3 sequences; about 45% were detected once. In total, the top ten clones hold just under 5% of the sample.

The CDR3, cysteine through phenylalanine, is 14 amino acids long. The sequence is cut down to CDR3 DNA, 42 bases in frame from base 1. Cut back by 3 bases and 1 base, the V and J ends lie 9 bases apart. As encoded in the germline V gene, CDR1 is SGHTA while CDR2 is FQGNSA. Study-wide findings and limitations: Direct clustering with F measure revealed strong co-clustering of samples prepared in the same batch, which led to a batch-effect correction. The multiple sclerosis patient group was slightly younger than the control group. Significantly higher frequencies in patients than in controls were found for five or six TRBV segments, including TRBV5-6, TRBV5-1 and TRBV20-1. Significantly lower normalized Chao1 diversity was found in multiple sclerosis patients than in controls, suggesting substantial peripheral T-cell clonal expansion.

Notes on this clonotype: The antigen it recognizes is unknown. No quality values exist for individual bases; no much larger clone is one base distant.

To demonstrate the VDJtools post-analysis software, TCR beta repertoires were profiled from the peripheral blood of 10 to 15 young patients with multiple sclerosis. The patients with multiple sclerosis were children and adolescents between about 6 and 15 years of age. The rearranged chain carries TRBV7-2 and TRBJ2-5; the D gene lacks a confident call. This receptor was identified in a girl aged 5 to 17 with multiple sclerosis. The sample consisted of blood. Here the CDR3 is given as CASSFRELQETQYF. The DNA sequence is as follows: TGTGCCAGCAGCTTCAGAGAACTCCAAGAGACCCAGTACTTC.